The 29 T cell receptor beta chains presented below share a single source sample, sequenced in a study of vaccination effects on CD4 cells after COVID-19. These receptors lack a known antigen. TCRdb keeps only in-frame clones here, not all; method: immunoSEQ multiplex PCR. The sample holds about 52,000 clones, just under 80% seen once. ViraFEST assay sequencing came after antigen-specific CD4+ T cells were expanded with viral peptide pools. It was after 10 days of culture that CD4+ T cells were isolated. Having tested negative for nucleocapsid antibodies, the vaccine recipients showed no prior SARS-CoV-2 infection. The material was CD4+ T cells from PBMCs cultured with HCoV-OC43 spike peptides, obtained before COVID-19 vaccination. Documented subset: HCoV-OC43 spike overlapping peptide pool stimulation. Receptors originate from a human donor who received a COVID-19 vaccine.

CDR3 nucleotides: TGTGCCAGCAGCTTAGCGAAGACTAGCGGGGTACCCTACGAGCAGTACGTC. Its protein is CASSLAKTSGVPYEQYV. The gene calls are TRBV5-4 and TRBJ2-7, with TRBD2 identical over 11 bases. This CDR3 has 17 amino acids. The V gene end was trimmed by 2 bases and the J gene end by 2 bases; junction bases not matched to a gene: 9. Germline lookup yields CDR1 SGHNT and CDR2 YYREEE (reference sequence).

The genes are TRBV6-5 and TRBJ1-2; 9 bases are shared with TRBD1. The CDR3 is 15 residues long. From germline, CDR1 is MNHEY and CDR2 SVGAGI. V shed 6 bases, J shed 3 bases, and the junction held 8 bases outside the gene matches. The CDR3 loop is CASSIGQGIDYGYTF. In nucleotides, the CDR3 is TGTGCCAGCAGCATCGGACAGGGGATTGACTATGGCTACACCTTC.

The chain is built from TRBV2 and TRBJ2-2; 10 bases fit TRBD1. V dropped 6 bases and J dropped 15; count of bases not matched to a gene: 7. CDR1 is SNHLY and CDR2 is FYNNEI in the germline V gene. The CDR3 runs to 12 residues. Here the CDR3 reads CASSVGQGVVFF. CDR3 bases: TGTGCCAGCAGCGTCGGACAGGGGGTCGTGTTTTTT.

This clone was detected only a few times. The chain has TRBV5-4 and TRBJ2-2; no definite D call. The CDR3 has 16 amino acids. In germline, CDR1 is SGHNT, CDR2 YYREEE (reference sequence). Deletions cut 2 bases from V and 1 base from J, with 12 bases between. This CDR3 is CASSFGQVGNTGELFF. The CDR3 bases are TGTGCCAGCAGCTTTGGCCAGGTCGGGAACACCGGGGAGCTGTTTTTT.

The J gene is TRBJ2-5, the V gene TRBV6-5; 9 bases are a match to TRBD1. Losses at the gene ends were 2 bases for V and 2 bases for J; bases not matched to a gene: 3. Germline CDR1 MNHEY, CDR2 SVGAGI. This CDR3 spans 15 amino acids. The CDR3 DNA is TGTGCCAGCAGTTACGGGACAGGGAATCAAGAGACCCAGTACTTC. This codes for CASSYGTGNQETQYF.

The chain employs TRBV6-5 and TRBJ1-5; 8 bases are shared with TRBD1. The length of the CDR3 is 13 residues. Germline loops: CDR1 MNHEY, CDR2 SVGAGI. Germline trimming cut 4 bases from V and 5 bases from J; bases unmatched to any gene: 1. The CDR3 coding sequence is TGTGCCAGCAGTTCGACAGGGGATCAGCCCCAGCATTTT. Protein: CASSSTGDQPQHF.

This clone has just one count. The chain carries TRBV5-4 and TRBJ2-4; the match to TRBD1 covers 8 bases. Trimming at V came to 3 bases and at J to 9 bases, leaving 8 bases not matched to a gene. Germline CDR1 and CDR2: SGHNT and YYREEE (reference sequence). This CDR3 is 14 amino acids long. The CDR3 spells CASSSGQGRGIQYF. CDR3 coding DNA: TGTGCCAGCAGCTCTGGACAGGGAAGAGGCATTCAGTACTTC.

The DNA of the CDR3 is TGCGCCAGCAGCCAAGGTCTTTCTAGCGGGGGTCTCGGGACCCAGTACTTC. It specifies CASSQGLSSGGLGTQYF. This chain connects TRBV4-1 to TRBJ2-5, with 10 positions matching TRBD2. The V gene's germline CDR1 is MGHRA and CDR2 YSYEKL. This CDR3 has 17 amino acids. J was trimmed by 7 bases and V by 1 base; bases with no gene match: 12.

The CDR3 here is CAWSVGQGTYNEQFF. In DNA form, the CDR3 reads TGTGCCTGGAGTGTTGGACAGGGAACCTACAATGAGCAGTTCTTC. This sequence joins TRBV30 and TRBJ2-1, with 8 bases matching TRBD1. V was clipped by 0 bases and J by 2 bases; unmatched bases: 3. The CDR3 covers 15 residues. Looked up from germline, CDR1 is GTSNPN and CDR2 is SVGIG (reference sequence).

V is TRBV9 and J is TRBJ2-1; 7 bases are a match to TRBD2. This CDR3 contains 15 residues. V shed 2 bases, J shed 5 bases, and the junction held 7 bases outside the gene matches. Germline assignment: CDR1 SGDLS and CDR2 YYNGEE. CDR3 sequence: CASSVWGGDHNEQFF. The CDR3 nucleotides are TGTGCCAGCAGCGTCTGGGGGGGGGACCACAATGAGCAGTTCTTC.

V and J are TRBV5-1 and TRBJ1-1; D possibly corresponds to TRBD1 (5 bases). V was cut by 1 base and J by 1 base, with 14 bases left in between. The CDR3 has 16 amino acids. Germline CDR1 is SGHRS and CDR2 is YFSETQ. CDR3 loop: CASSLYSPRENTEAFF. The DNA of the CDR3 is TGCGCCAGCAGCTTGTACAGTCCCAGGGAGAACACTGAAGCTTTCTTT.

The chain recombines TRBV7-3 with TRBJ2-1, with 9 bases aligning to TRBD2. CDR3 length: 15 amino acids. J gave up 2 bases and V 4 bases, and 3 bases lay outside the gene matches. CDR1 and CDR2 (germline): SGHTA, FQGTGA. CDR3 sequence (DNA): TGTGCCAGCAGCTGGCGGGGGGGCACCTACAATGAGCAGTTCTTC. It specifies CASSWRGGTYNEQFF.

The chain has TRBV14 and TRBJ1-1; a weak D match, TRBD1 (5 bases). The CDR3 contains 12 residues. Between the trimmed V and J ends, which lost 0 bases and 11 bases, there was a span of 10 bases. Germline V gene sequence: CDR1 SGHDN, CDR2 FVKESK. CDR3 protein: CASSQETASAFF. CDR3 DNA: TGTGCCAGCAGCCAAGAGACAGCGAGTGCTTTCTTT.

This clone was observed many times. The chain has TRBV4-1 and TRBJ1-1; D gene ambiguous. Germline CDR1 is MGHRA and CDR2 is YSYEKL. The CDR3 contains 16 residues. V was clipped by 2 bases and J by 1 base, with 14 bases between them. The CDR3 coding sequence is TGCGCCAGCAGCCAACCCCCAGGCTTGGGGAACACTGAAGCTTTCTTT. This gives the protein CASSQPPGLGNTEAFF.

J is TRBJ2-2 and V is TRBV18; D unresolved. The CDR3 runs 14 residues. The germline V gene encodes CDR1 KGHSH and CDR2 LQKENI. V lost 3 bases to trimming and J lost 0 bases, with 5 bases between them. The CDR3 reads CASSPGTNTGELFF. CDR3 in DNA: TGTGCCAGCTCACCGGGAACGAACACCGGGGAGCTGTTTTTT.

The chain employs TRBV30 and TRBJ1-2; D possibly corresponds to TRBD1 (6 bases). The CDR3 extends over 14 amino acids. Germline loops: CDR1 GTSNPN, CDR2 SVGIG (reference sequence). The ends were cut back, 3 bases at V and 7 bases at J, with 18 bases in the middle. DNA of the CDR3: TGTGCCTGGAGATCTTTGGCAGGGGAGGCTGGCTACACCTTC. Its protein product is CAWRSLAGEAGYTF.

V usage is TRBV5-1 and J usage is TRBJ1-1, with D maybe TRBD1 (5 bases). Between the trimmed V and J ends, which lost 1 base and 7 bases, there was a span of 14 bases. Looked up from germline, CDR1 is SGHRS and CDR2 is YFSETQ. The CDR3 is made up of 14 amino acids. The chain's CDR3 is CASSLSMGLFEAFF. The CDR3, as DNA: TGCGCCAGCAGCTTGTCTATGGGGCTTTTTGAAGCTTTCTTT.

The chain joins TRBV6-6 to TRBJ1-1; unclear D gene. In germline, CDR1 is MNHNY, CDR2 SVGAGI (reference sequence). This CDR3 is 13 amino acids long. Trimming removed 2 bases at V and 8 bases at J, with 12 bases between. DNA of the CDR3: TGTGCCAGCAGTTACCTTTCCGGTTCCGAAGCTTTCTTT. The encoded protein is CASSYLSGSEAFF.

The chain combines TRBV29-1 with TRBJ2-3, with a possible D match to TRBD2 (6 bases). V gave up 5 bases and J gave up 0 bases, with 18 bases separating them. The CDR3 spans 16 residues. Germline assignment: CDR1 SQVTM and CDR2 ANQGSEA. This chain's CDR3 is CSVQGDSRGSTDTQYF. Written as DNA, the CDR3 is TGCAGCGTTCAAGGGGACTCGCGGGGAAGCACAGATACGCAGTATTTT.

This clone was found once. J is TRBJ2-7 and V is TRBV12-3 or TRBV12-4; D perhaps matches TRBD1 (6 bases). The V end lost 8 bases, the J end lost 4 bases, and 12 bases lay between the germline ends. The CDR3 consists of 12 residues. This CDR3 is CASGKQGYEQYV. CDR3 nucleotide sequence: TGTGCCAGCGGCAAACAGGGTTACGAGCAGTACGTC.

The chain has TRBV28 and TRBJ1-2; TRBD1 matches at 7 bases. CDR1 and CDR2 from the germline V gene are MDHEN and SYDVKM. The CDR3 has 15 amino acids. Trimming removed 1 base from V and 4 bases from J; junction bases left unmatched: 6. The CDR3 DNA follows: TGTGCCAGCAGTTTATTCCCCACAGGGGTCTATGGCTACACCTTC. It encodes CASSLFPTGVYGYTF.

The rearrangement uses TRBV2 and TRBJ2-1; D may be TRBD1 (5 bases). Germline assignment: CDR1 SNHLY and CDR2 FYNNEI. This CDR3 has 11 residues. The CDR3 DNA follows: TGTTCGACAGCACCCAACAATGAGCAGTTCTTC. It yields the protein CSTAPNNEQFF.

The genes are TRBV18 and TRBJ1-1; TRBD1 might be the D (5 bases). The germline gives CDR1 KGHSH, CDR2 LQKENI. Trimming stripped 4 bases from V and 3 bases from J, with 6 bases between. This CDR3 is built from 12 residues. In nucleotides, the CDR3 is TGTGCCAGCTCACGGGGGGACACTGAAGCTTTCTTT. It translates to CASSRGDTEAFF.

In nucleotides, the CDR3 is TGTGCCAGCAGCTTTGAGACAGGGGGCGCGACTGAAGCTTTCTTT. Amino acids: CASSFETGGATEAFF. This rearrangement joins TRBV7-9 to TRBJ1-1, with 10 bases that match TRBD1. This CDR3 spans 15 amino acids. CDR1 is SEHNR and CDR2 is FQNEAQ in the germline V gene (reference sequence). With V trimmed by 3 bases and J by 5 bases, 6 bases remained unmatched. The whole variable domain, filled in from reference TRBV7-9 and TRBJ1-1, reads DTGVSQNPRHKITKRGQNVTFRCDPISEHNRLYWYRQTLGQGPEFLTYFQNEAQLEKSRLLSDRFSAERPKGSFSTLEIQRTEQGDSAMYLCASSFETGGATEAFFGQGTRLTVV.

The chain links TRBV27 to TRBJ1-4; possibly TRBD1 for D (5 bases). V lost 6 bases and J lost 4, with 9 bases in between. Germline-derived CDR1 and CDR2 are MNHEY and SMNVEV (reference sequence). CDR3 size: 13 residues. Here the CDR3 DNA reads TGTGCCAGCAGGGACACATATAATGAAAAACTGTTTTTT. Its protein product is CASRDTYNEKLFF.

The chain is built from TRBV2 and TRBJ1-1; D ambiguous. V lost 4 bases to trimming and J lost 4 bases, with 10 bases between them. CDR1 is SNHLY and CDR2 is FYNNEI in the germline V gene. This CDR3 is built from 13 residues. DNA for the CDR3: TGTGCCAGCAGTGGGCGCTCGGGCACTGAAGCTTTCTTT. Its translation is CASSGRSGTEAFF. Drawing the rest from reference TRBV2 and TRBJ1-1, the complete variable domain is EPEVTQTPSHQVTQMGQEVILRCVPISNHLYFYWYRQILGQKVEFLVSFYNNEISEKSEIFDDQFSVERPDGSNFTLKIRSTKLEDSAMYFCASSGRSGTEAFFGQGTRLTVV.

This clone was picked up a small number of times. The V gene is TRBV7-9, the J gene TRBJ1-1; D unclear. Germline V gene data show CDR1 as SEHNR and CDR2 as FQNEAQ (reference sequence). The V gene lost 1 base and the J gene lost 0 bases, with 3 bases spanning the gap. This CDR3 contains 13 residues. The CDR3 bases are TGTGCCAGCAGCTTAGATGTGAACACTGAAGCTTTCTTT. Amino acid sequence: CASSLDVNTEAFF.

The V and J genes are TRBV27 and TRBJ2-3; 7 bases map to TRBD1. The germline CDR1 and CDR2 sequences are MNHEY and SMNVEV (reference sequence). The CDR3 totals 15 residues. Germline trimming cut 7 bases from V and 3 bases from J; bases unmatched to any gene: 10. DNA of the CDR3: TGTGCCAGCACCGACAGGGTTGGTACGACAGATACGCAGTATTTT. Protein: CASTDRVGTTDTQYF.

The V call is TRBV10-3, the J call TRBJ2-5; 8 bases match TRBD1. The CDR3 extends over 16 amino acids. Germline CDR1 is ENHRY and CDR2 is SYGVKD. Trimming at V came to 2 bases and at J to 4 bases, leaving 9 bases not matched to a gene. The CDR3 region is CAISEGQGSRSETQYF. The CDR3, as DNA: TGTGCCATCAGTGAGGGACAGGGATCGAGGTCAGAGACCCAGTACTTC.